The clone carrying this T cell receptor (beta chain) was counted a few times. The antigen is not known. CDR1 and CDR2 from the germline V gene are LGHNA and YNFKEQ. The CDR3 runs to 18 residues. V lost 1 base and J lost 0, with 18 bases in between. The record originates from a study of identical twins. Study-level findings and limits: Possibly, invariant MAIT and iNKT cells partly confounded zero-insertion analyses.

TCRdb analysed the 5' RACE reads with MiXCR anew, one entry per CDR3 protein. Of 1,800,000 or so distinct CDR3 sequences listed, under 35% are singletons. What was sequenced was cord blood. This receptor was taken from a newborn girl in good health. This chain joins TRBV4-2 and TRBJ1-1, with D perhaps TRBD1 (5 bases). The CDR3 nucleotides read TGTGCCAGCAGCCAAGCTGGCGGGCCGAGGACAATGAACACTGAAGCTTTCTTT. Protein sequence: CASSQAGGPRTMNTEAFF.